This TCR beta chain is drawn from a study of CXCR3-negative and CXCR3-positive naive CD8 T cells. About the study: TRB reads totalled about 135 million, about 1.5 +/- 0.3 million per library. Notes on the study in general: CXCR3-positive naive cells had more hydrophobic TRB CDR3s than CXCR3-negative naive cells. Whereas memory cells differed, naive CXCR3-negative and CXCR3-positive cells shared similar TRBV-TRBJ usage. Post-cryopreservation CXCR3 expression was partly diminished, and the bulk of assays employed fresh PBMCs.

As concerns this clonotype: Its antigen is not known.

TRB cDNA libraries were made by UMI-labeled 5' RACE. TCRdb re-called the 5' RACE reads; one entry per CDR3 protein, DNA not given. This repertoire includes 90,000 to 100,000 distinct CDR3 sequences. This TCR derives from a human donor in good health. Some clones in this sample may be carry-over from other donors' samples. The sequenced material came from naive CXCR3+ CD8+ T cells from blood. Subset described: CD45RO-CCR7+CD27+CD95- naive CD8+ T cells expressing CXCR3 (TNR3+).

This CDR3 reads CASSFGGYEQYF. The chain has TRBV12-3 or TRBV12-4 and TRBJ2-7; checking the TCRdb D call of TRBD2 is not possible without DNA. CDR3 size: 12 residues.